This T cell receptor (beta chain) was documented in a study of metastatic and nonmetastatic thyroid tumors. The study's findings and limits: It was reported that TCR beta diversity was significantly higher in malignant thyroid tumors than benign nodules, in blood and tumor.

Patients underwent thyroid surgery, and none had received any treatment before it. V was pared by 1 base and J by 8 bases, with 12 bases between. From germline, CDR1 is MNHNS and CDR2 SASEGT. This CDR3 has 14 amino acids. A note on this clone: Its antigen is unidentified.

TCRdb re-called the PCR reads with MiXCR. The data contain around 8,000 clones, 25% to 30% of them singletons. The sample consisted of tumor tissue. This sequence was found in a male donor with papillary thyroid cancer or a benign thyroid nodule (not recorded which). Some clones in this sample may be carry-over from other donors' samples. The genes are TRBV6-1 and TRBJ2-1, with D perhaps TRBD2 (5 bases). The CDR3 DNA reads as TGTGCCAGCAGTGAAGGTCCTAGCCCCTATGAGCAGTTCTTC. This gives the protein CASSEGPSPYEQFF.